This record looks at one T cell receptor (beta chain) sequence and its context. Original analysis: Estimated nucleated cell counts came from reference gene primer amplification. The assay was immunoSEQ multiplex PCR, and TCRdb's table has in-frame clones only and misses some. That table furnishes V, J and clone size, whereas the DNA furnished D and trimming. The table lists about 54,000 clones, about four fifths of them singletons, with roughly 5.5% in the top ten. The data stem from a study of blood T cell repertoires in COVID-19. Study-wide background: The United States, Italy and Spain provided the acute and convalescent COVID-19 samples. T cells, B-cell-depleted T cells, or PBMCs provided the cDNA or gDNA that served as material.

V shed 3 bases, J shed 7 bases, and the junction held 17 bases outside the gene matches. The germline gives CDR1 SGHVS, CDR2 FNYEAQ. This CDR3 contains 18 residues. The sequence derives from a woman aged 60 to 75 with acute or convalescent COVID-19. The sequenced sample was peripheral blood. V is TRBV7-6 and J is TRBJ2-2; 7 bases line up with TRBD1. This CDR3 is CASSFGPFQGGPGGELFF. CDR3 nucleotides: TGTGCCAGCAGCTTTGGGCCGTTTCAAGGGGGCCCGGGCGGGGAGCTGTTTTTT.